Listed here is a single T cell receptor (beta chain). Its target is not known. The data stem from a study of T cell responses to AZD1222 COVID-19 vaccine. Study results and caveats: Once two AZD1222 doses were given, Spike-specific TCR breadth and depth went up. The donor cohort was predominantly white British with a female majority, and clonal diversity may have been underestimated.

Produced via immunoSEQ multiplex PCR; TCRdb's table is partial and in-frame only. This table has approximately 110,000 clones, roughly 88% appearing once. The sequences come from peripheral blood, collected on day 0 of AZD1222 vaccination. The clonotype originates from an adult in good health.

For the CDR3, the DNA is TGTGCCAGCAGCTTAGTAGTGGCAGGGGTCTTCTACGAGCAGTACTTC. Its protein product is CASSLVVAGVFYEQYF. The chain recombines TRBV7-9 with TRBJ2-7; D may be TRBD1 (6 bases). V dropped 1 base and J dropped 3 bases, with 16 bases sitting between them. From germline, CDR1 is SEHNR and CDR2 FQNEAQ (reference sequence). The CDR3 is 16 residues long.